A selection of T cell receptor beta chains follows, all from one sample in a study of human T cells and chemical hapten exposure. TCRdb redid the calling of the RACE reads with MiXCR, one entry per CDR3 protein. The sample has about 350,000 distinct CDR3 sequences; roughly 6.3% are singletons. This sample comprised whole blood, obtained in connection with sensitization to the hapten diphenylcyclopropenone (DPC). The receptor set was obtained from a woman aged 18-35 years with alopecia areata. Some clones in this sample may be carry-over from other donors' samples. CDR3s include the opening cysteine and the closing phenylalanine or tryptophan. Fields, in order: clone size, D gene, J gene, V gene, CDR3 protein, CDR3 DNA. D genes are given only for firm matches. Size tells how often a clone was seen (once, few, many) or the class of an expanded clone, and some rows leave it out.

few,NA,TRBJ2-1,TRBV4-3,CASSQAPRGASYNEQFF,TGCGCCAGCAGCCAAGCTCCTCGGGGGGCTTCCTACAATGAGCAGTTCTTC
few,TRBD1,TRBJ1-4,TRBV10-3,CAIGPGQGIEKLFF,TGTGCCATCGGACCGGGACAGGGGATTGAAAAACTGTTTTTT
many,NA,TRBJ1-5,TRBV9,CASSVDPYQPQHF,TGTGCCAGCAGCGTAGACCCCTATCAGCCCCAGCATTTT
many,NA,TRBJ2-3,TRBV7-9,CASSLTGARSADTQYF,TGTGCCAGCAGCTTAACGGGGGCGAGGAGTGCAGATACGCAGTATTTT
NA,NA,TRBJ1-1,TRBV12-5,CASGLVPLKAEAFF,TGTGCTAGTGGTTTGGTACCGCTCAAAGCTGAAGCTTTCTTT
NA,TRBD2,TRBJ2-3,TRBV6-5,CASSRGATGGPDTQYF,TGTGCCAGCAGTAGAGGGGCAACGGGAGGCCCAGATACGCAGTATTTT
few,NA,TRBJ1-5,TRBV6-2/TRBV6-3,CASSFFTGDNQPQHF,TGTGCCAGCAGTTTCTTTACGGGGGACAATCAGCCCCAGCATTTT
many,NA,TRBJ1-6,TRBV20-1,CSARDAYTLHF,TGCAGTGCTAGAGATGCATACACCCTCCACTTT
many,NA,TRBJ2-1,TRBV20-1,CSARVPSSLEQFF,TGCAGTGCTAGAGTTCCTAGCTCTTTGGAGCAGTTCTTC
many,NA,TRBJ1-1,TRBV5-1,CASSIRRDQNTEAFF,TGCGCCAGCAGCATAAGAAGGGACCAGAACACTGAAGCTTTCTTT
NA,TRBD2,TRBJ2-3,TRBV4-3,CASSQDSPPRASGGLDTQYF,TGCGCCAGCAGCCAAGATTCGCCACCTAGGGCTAGCGGGGGGTTAGATACGCAGTATTTT
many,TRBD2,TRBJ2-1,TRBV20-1,CSARETSRPYNEQFF,TGCAGTGCTAGGGAGACTAGCCGACCCTACAATGAGCAGTTCTTC
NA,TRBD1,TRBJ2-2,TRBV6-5,CASSLPGQGRTGELIF,TGTGCCAGCAGTTTACCGGGACAGGGGAGAACCGGGGAGCTGATTTTT
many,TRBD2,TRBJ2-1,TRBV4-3,CASSQVWLADRSSYNEQFF,TGCGCCAGCAGCCAAGTCTGGCTAGCGGATCGAAGCTCCTACAATGAGCAGTTCTTC
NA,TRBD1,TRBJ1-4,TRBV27,CASRTLTGTLGKLFF,TGTGCCAGCAGGACTCTGACAGGGACACTTGGGAAACTGTTTTTT
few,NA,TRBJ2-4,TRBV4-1,CASSQDEKNIQYF,TGCGCCAGCAGCCAAGATGAGAAAAACATTCAGTACTTC
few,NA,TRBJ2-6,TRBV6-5,CASSLDATGANVLTF,TGTGCCAGCAGCCTCGACGCTACTGGGGCCAACGTCCTGACTTTC
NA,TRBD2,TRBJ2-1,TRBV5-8,CASSLVRGTSDYNEQFF,TGTGCCAGCAGCTTGGTCAGGGGGACTAGCGACTACAATGAGCAGTTCTTC
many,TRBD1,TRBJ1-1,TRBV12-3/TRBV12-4,CASSLAQDRRTEAFF,TGTGCCAGCAGTTTAGCTCAGGACAGGCGGACTGAAGCTTTCTTT
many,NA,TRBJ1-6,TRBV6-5,CASSYSLKRGSVNSPLHF,TGTGCCAGCAGTTACTCCCTAAAGAGGGGGTCTGTTAATTCACCCCTCCACTTT
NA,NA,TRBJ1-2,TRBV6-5,CASSYGGVHYGYTF,TGTGCCAGCAGTTACGGGGGCGTCCACTATGGCTACACCTTC
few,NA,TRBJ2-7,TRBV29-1,CSVGEVSYEQYF,TGCAGCGTTGGGGAAGTCTCCTACGAGCAGTACTTC
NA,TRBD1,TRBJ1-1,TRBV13,CASSLGDRAQAFF,TGTGCCAGCAGCTTAGGGGACAGGGCCCAAGCTTTCTTT
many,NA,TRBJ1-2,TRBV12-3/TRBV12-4,CASSSGSIYGYTF,TGTGCCAGCAGCTCCGGATCGATCTATGGCTACACCTTC
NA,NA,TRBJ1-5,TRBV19,CASTYIGGTNQPQHF,TGTGCCAGTACGTATATTGGGGGGACAAATCAGCCCCAGCATTTT
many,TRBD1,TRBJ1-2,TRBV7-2,CASSLGRGQDGYTF,TGTGCCAGCAGCTTAGGCAGGGGGCAAGATGGCTACACCTTC
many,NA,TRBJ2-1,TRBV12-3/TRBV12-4,CASSLSAAGREQFF,TGTGCCAGCAGTTTATCGGCAGCTGGCAGGGAGCAGTTCTTC
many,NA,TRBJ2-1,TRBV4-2,CASSQEAGRNEQFF,TGTGCCAGCAGCCAAGAGGCGGGTAGGAATGAGCAGTTCTTC
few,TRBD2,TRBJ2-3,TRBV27,CASSSALSGGTDTQYF,TGTGCCAGCAGTTCCGCTCTTAGCGGGGGCACAGATACGCAGTATTTT
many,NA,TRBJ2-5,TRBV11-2,CASSAVDGETQYF,TGTGCCAGCAGCGCAGTCGATGGGGAGACCCAGTACTTC
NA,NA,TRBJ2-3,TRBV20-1,CSATGREDTQYF,TGCAGTGCTACCGGACGGGAAGATACGCAGTATTTT
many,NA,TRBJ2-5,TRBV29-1,CSVVRGLQETQYF,TGCAGCGTTGTAAGGGGTTTGCAAGAGACCCAGTACTTC
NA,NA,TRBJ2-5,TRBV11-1,CASSDGTQETQYF,TGTGCCAGCAGCGATGGGACCCAAGAGACCCAGTACTTC
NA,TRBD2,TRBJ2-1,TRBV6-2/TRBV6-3,CASSYSVAGGNNEQFF,TGTGCCAGCAGTTACTCGGTAGCGGGGGGAAACAATGAGCAGTTCTTC
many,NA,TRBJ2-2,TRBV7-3,CASWPTAPGSGTGELFF,TGTGCCAGCTGGCCGACGGCTCCCGGATCGGGGACCGGGGAGCTGTTTTTT
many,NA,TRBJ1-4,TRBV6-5,CASRVYMNEKLFF,TGTGCCAGCAGGGTTTATATGAATGAAAAACTGTTTTTT
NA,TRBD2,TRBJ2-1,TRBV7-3,CASSAGTSGSNEQFF,TGTGCCAGCAGTGCCGGGACTAGCGGGAGCAATGAGCAGTTCTTC
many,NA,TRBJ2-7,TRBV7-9,CASSRGFEQYF,TGTGCCAGCAGCAGAGGGTTCGAGCAGTACTTC
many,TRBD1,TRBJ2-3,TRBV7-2,CASRNRGLGDTQYF,TGTGCCAGCAGGAACAGGGGGCTAGGAGATACGCAGTATTTT
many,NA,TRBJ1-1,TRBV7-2,CASSLEPGMNTEAFF,TGTGCCAGCAGCTTAGAGCCGGGGATGAACACTGAAGCTTTCTTT
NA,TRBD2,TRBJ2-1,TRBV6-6,CASSYSGTSGSNEQFF,TGTGCCAGCAGTTACTCCGGGACTAGCGGATCCAATGAGCAGTTCTTC
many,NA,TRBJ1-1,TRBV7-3,CASSPVVNTEAFF,TGTGCCAGCAGCCCAGTGGTGAACACTGAAGCTTTCTTT
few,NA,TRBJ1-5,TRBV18,CASSPPGTAGHQPQHF,TGTGCCAGCTCACCACCCGGGACGGCCGGCCATCAGCCCCAGCATTTT
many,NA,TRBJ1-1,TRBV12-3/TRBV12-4,CASIKVGTEAFF,TGTGCCAGCATCAAGGTGGGAACTGAAGCTTTCTTT
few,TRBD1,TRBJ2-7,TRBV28,CASSPRTGGAMGRYEQYF,TGTGCCAGCAGTCCCCGGACAGGGGGCGCGATGGGCCGTTACGAGCAGTACTTC
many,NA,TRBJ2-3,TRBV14,CASSQVEGGGADTQYF,TGTGCCAGCAGCCAAGTCGAGGGAGGGGGCGCAGATACGCAGTATTTT
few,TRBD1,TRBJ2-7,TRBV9,CASSVGDRYEQYF,TGTGCCAGCAGCGTAGGGGACAGGTACGAGCAGTACTTC